These 29 T cell receptor beta chains came from one sample sequenced in a study of OX40 agonist ivuxolimab in advanced cancers. Some clones are missing from TCRdb's copy, which holds only in-frame ones; the method was immunoSEQ multiplex PCR. The table lists approximately 88,000 clones, about 88% of them singletons. This specimen was CD4+ or CD8+ T cells sorted from blood, taken in a trial of the OX40 agonist ivuxolimab. Receptors originate from an adult with an advanced solid tumor such as melanoma, head and neck, liver or kidney cancer.

The J gene is TRBJ1-5, the V gene TRBV4-1; no clear D. Germline loops: CDR1 MGHRA, CDR2 YSYEKL. V was clipped by 1 base and J by 5 bases, with 12 bases between them. The CDR3 totals 15 residues. CDR3 region: CASSQGWKRDQPQHF. The CDR3 DNA sequence: TGCGCCAGCAGCCAAGGTTGGAAAAGGGATCAGCCCCAGCATTTT.

V and J are TRBV7-8 and TRBJ1-2; D gene ambiguous. CDR1 is SGHVS, CDR2 FQNEAQ, per germline. Trimming shortened V by 1 base and J by 4 bases, and 7 bases separated the two germline ends. CDR3 length equals 13 residues. In nucleotides, the CDR3 is TGTGCCAGCAGCTTAGACGGCCTCTATGGCTACACCTTC. Translating gives CASSLDGLYGYTF.

The chain recombines TRBV6-1 with TRBJ1-2; D is perhaps TRBD1 (6 bases). This CDR3 comprises 16 residues. Germline-derived CDR1 and CDR2 are MNHNS and SASEGT. V was cut by 3 bases and J by 0 bases, with 14 bases left in between. This CDR3 reads CASSEGGTQANYGYTF. CDR3 sequence (DNA): TGTGCCAGCAGTGAGGGGGGCACCCAGGCTAACTATGGCTACACCTTC.

The genes are TRBV6-1 and TRBJ1-3, with D perhaps TRBD1 (6 bases). The CDR3 covers 16 residues. V lost 4 bases, J lost 0 bases, and 13 bases lay in between. In germline, CDR1 is MNHNS, CDR2 SASEGT. The CDR3 spells CASSARDTNSGNTIYF. CDR3 DNA: TGTGCCAGCAGTGCCCGGGACACGAACTCTGGAAACACCATATATTTT.

The rearrangement uses TRBV5-1 and TRBJ1-1; D perhaps matches TRBD1 (5 bases). Looked up from germline, CDR1 is SGHRS and CDR2 is YFSETQ. V was cut by 3 bases and J by 5 bases, with 14 bases left in between. The CDR3 loop spans 14 amino acids. CDR3 nucleotide sequence: TGCGCCAGCAGCTGGCAGGGCCTGGGGACTGAAGCTTTCTTT. The encoded protein is CASSWQGLGTEAFF.

CDR3 region: CASRRLAGYNEQFF. The CDR3 bases are TGTGCCAGCAGGCGACTAGCGGGGTACAATGAGCAGTTCTTC. This sequence joins TRBV9 and TRBJ2-1; 11 bases align to TRBD2. CDR3 length: 14 amino acids. CDR1 is SGDLS and CDR2 is YYNGEE in the germline V gene. V was clipped by 5 bases and J by 4 bases; unmatched bases: 2.

The rearrangement links TRBV27 to TRBJ2-1; D perhaps matches TRBD2 (6 bases). CDR1 is MNHEY and CDR2 is SMNVEV in the germline V gene (reference sequence). This CDR3 has 20 residues. Trimming shortened V by 1 base and J by 0 bases, and 22 bases separated the two germline ends. This CDR3 is CASSLLGGILSTSSYNEQFF. For the CDR3, the DNA is TGTGCCAGCAGTTTATTGGGCGGGATACTGAGCACAAGCTCCTACAATGAGCAGTTCTTC.

The genes are TRBV30 and TRBJ1-1; D perhaps matches TRBD1 (5 bases). This CDR3 has 17 residues. The V gene lost 0 bases and the J gene lost 0 bases, with 17 bases spanning the gap. The germline V gene has CDR1 GTSNPN and CDR2 SVGIG (reference sequence). CDR3 coding DNA: TGTGCCTGGAGTGTTGGGTGGGCGACAGAACTGAACACTGAAGCTTTCTTT. Encoded protein: CAWSVGWATELNTEAFF.

V gene TRBV28 combines with J gene TRBJ2-1; 10 bases are shared with TRBD1. This CDR3 contains 14 residues. After removal of 6 bases from V and 1 base from J, the junction contained 0 bases not matched to a gene. Looked up from germline, CDR1 is MDHEN and CDR2 is SYDVKM. CDR3 sequence (DNA): TGTGCCAGCAGGGACAGGGGGTCCTACAATGAGCAGTTCTTC. It yields the protein CASRDRGSYNEQFF.

This sequence joins TRBV10-2 and TRBJ2-3; TRBD2 might be the D (6 bases). The CDR3 runs to 15 residues. Looked up from germline, CDR1 is WSHSY and CDR2 is SAAADI. V lost 5 bases and J 0 bases, leaving 12 bases between the germline ends. This chain's CDR3 is CASSNAGTSTDTQYF. Here the CDR3 DNA reads TGCGCCAGCAGTAACGCGGGGACTAGCACAGATACGCAGTATTTT.

The J gene is TRBJ2-5, the V gene TRBV19, with 7 bases matching TRBD1. The V and J ends lost 3 bases and 3 bases, in that order; junction bases with no gene match: 4. This CDR3 region has 14 residues. Germline V lookup: CDR1 LNHDA, CDR2 SQIVND (reference sequence). The chain's CDR3 is CASSIGTVKETQYF. CDR3 bases: TGTGCCAGTAGTATCGGGACAGTCAAAGAGACCCAGTACTTC. The full variable domain, with the rest looked up from reference TRBV19 and TRBJ2-5, is DGGITQSPKYLFRKEGQNVTLSCEQNLNHDAMYWYRQDPGQGLRLIYYSQIVNDFQKGDIAEGYSVSREKKESFPLTVTSAQKNPTAFYLCASSIGTVKETQYFGPGTRLLVL.

V and J are TRBV6-5 and TRBJ1-5; TRBD1 matches 9 bases. J gave up 4 bases and V 6 bases, and 7 bases lay outside the gene matches. Germline values: CDR1 MNHEY, CDR2 SVGAGI. This CDR3 spans 15 amino acids. The DNA for the CDR3 is TGTGCCAGCAGCCGGGACAGGGAGTTAAATCAGCCCCAGCATTTT. This encodes CASSRDRELNQPQHF.

The rearrangement joins TRBV19 to TRBJ1-2; perhaps TRBD1 as D (5 bases). Germline-derived CDR1 and CDR2 are LNHDA and SQIVND (reference sequence). The CDR3 contains 15 residues. V was trimmed by 3 bases and J by 6 bases, leaving 17 bases between them. The CDR3 spells CASSIPGQGSDGYTF. The DNA for the CDR3 is TGTGCCAGTAGTATCCCGGGGCAGGGAAGTGATGGCTACACCTTC.

CDR3 in DNA: TGTGCCATCAGCGGGGACACATCTTCAGGTGGCTACACCTTC. It specifies CAISGDTSSGGYTF. V gene TRBV10-3 combines with J gene TRBJ1-2; tentative D call: TRBD1 (6 bases). The germline CDR1 and CDR2 sequences are ENHRY and SYGVKD. With 6 bases removed from V and 7 bases from J, the gap between germline ends came to 18 bases. The CDR3 covers 14 residues.

This chain links TRBV27 with TRBJ1-1; 7 nucleotides line up with TRBD1. Losses at the gene ends were 4 bases for V and 0 bases for J; bases not matched to a gene: 5. CDR1 MNHEY and CDR2 SMNVEV come from the germline V gene (reference sequence). The CDR3 totals 15 residues. The CDR3 DNA reads as TGTGCCAGCAGTTCGGACAGGCCTTTGAACACTGAAGCTTTCTTT. Translated: CASSSDRPLNTEAFF.

The V call is TRBV19, the J call TRBJ2-3; TRBD1 might be the D (6 bases). The CDR3 is 14 residues long. The germline V and J ends were trimmed by 1 base and 5 bases, with 10 bases remaining between them. Germline V CDR1 and CDR2: LNHDA, SQIVND (reference sequence). The CDR3 bases are TGTGCCAGTAGTATAGGGGCAGGGGAAGATACGCAGTATTTT. It specifies CASSIGAGEDTQYF.

The chain couples TRBV6-5 to TRBJ1-2; 8 nucleotides match TRBD1. Per germline, CDR1 MNHEY and CDR2 SVGAGI. Unmatched junction bases numbered 9, after V lost 7 bases and J lost 2 bases. The CDR3 runs to 15 residues. The DNA for the CDR3 is TGTGCCAGCAAAAATACGGGACAGGTGAACTATGGCTACACCTTC. This codes for CASKNTGQVNYGYTF.

The J gene is TRBJ1-1, the V gene TRBV29-1, with D maybe TRBD1 (5 bases). V lost 0 bases and J 3 bases, leaving 8 bases between the germline ends. CDR1 is SQVTM and CDR2 is ANQGSEA in the germline V gene. CDR3 length: 13 residues. CDR3 sequence (DNA): TGCAGCGTTGAAGAAGGGGATGACACTGAAGCTTTCTTT. It translates to CSVEEGDDTEAFF.

This clone was recorded once. The V call is TRBV2, the J call TRBJ1-2; possibly TRBD1 for D (5 bases). Germline CDR1 is SNHLY and CDR2 is FYNNEI. The CDR3 length is 12 residues. With 2 bases removed from V and 8 bases from J, the gap between germline ends came to 9 bases. Written as DNA, the CDR3 is TGTGCCAGCAGTGAAAATGAGGGGGGCTACACCTTC. Translating it yields CASSENEGGYTF.

The V gene is TRBV19, the J gene TRBJ2-1, with 8 bases aligning to TRBD1. The V gene's germline CDR1 is LNHDA and CDR2 SQIVND (reference sequence). Unmatched junction bases numbered 7, after V lost 3 bases and J lost 6 bases. CDR3 length: 15 residues. CDR3 residues: CASSIDRGDSNEQFF. CDR3 coding DNA: TGTGCCAGTAGTATCGACAGGGGAGACTCCAATGAGCAGTTCTTC.

The chain carries TRBV5-1 and TRBJ1-2, with 7 nucleotides matching TRBD1. The CDR3 length is 15 residues. Germline V gene data show CDR1 as SGHRS and CDR2 as YFSETQ. Trimming took 4 bases from V and 7 from J; bases not matched to a gene: 13. The CDR3 DNA reads as TGCGCCAGCAGCCAGGAACAGGGGATGAGAGTTGGCTACACCTTC. The encoded protein is CASSQEQGMRVGYTF. Full variable domain (rest looked up from reference TRBV5-1 and TRBJ1-2): KAGVTQTPRYLIKTRGQQVTLSCSPISGHRSVSWYQQTPGQGLQFLFEYFSETQRNKGNFPGRFSGRQFSNSRSEMNVSTLELGDSALYLCASSQEQGMRVGYTFGSGTRLTVV.

The sample holds one count of this clone. The rearrangement joins TRBV7-8 to TRBJ1-3; the D gene is possibly TRBD1 (6 bases). Per the germline V gene, CDR1 is SGHVS and CDR2 is FQNEAQ. The CDR3 runs to 16 residues. V lost 5 bases, J lost 0 bases, and 14 bases lay in between. The CDR3 loop reads CASSRAGAFSGNTIYF. As DNA, the CDR3 is TGTGCCAGCAGCCGGGCGGGGGCCTTCTCTGGAAACACCATATATTTT.

The chain couples TRBV7-2 to TRBJ2-2, with TRBD2 matching 11 bases. V was clipped by 7 bases and J by 1 base; unmatched bases: 8. This CDR3 contains 17 residues. Per germline, CDR1 SGHTA and CDR2 FQGNSA. The CDR3 loop reads CASKKLAGVGNTGELFF. As DNA, the CDR3 is TGTGCCAGCAAAAAACTAGCGGGAGTTGGGAACACCGGGGAGCTGTTTTTT.

This sequence joins TRBV27 and TRBJ2-1; 9 nucleotides match TRBD1. CDR1 MNHEY and CDR2 SMNVEV come from the germline V gene (reference sequence). The CDR3 is 15 residues long. V lost 6 bases to trimming and J lost 1 base; unmatched junction nucleotides: 4. The CDR3 sequence: CASRTGQGSYNEQFF. CDR3 sequence (DNA): TGTGCCAGCAGAACTGGACAGGGGTCCTACAATGAGCAGTTCTTC.

This clone showed up just once. V and J are TRBV29-1 and TRBJ1-4; D gene unclear. CDR3 size: 12 residues. Germline assignment: CDR1 SQVTM and CDR2 ANQGSEA. The V and J ends lost 4 bases and 8 bases respectively, with 11 bases between them. The CDR3 DNA reads as TGCAGCGTTGGACACAACGGGGAAAAACTGTTTTTT. It translates to CSVGHNGEKLFF.

This clone was found once. Written as DNA, the CDR3 is TGCGCCAGCAGCTTACTAGAGCGGGGCCCAGATACGCAGTATTTT. It codes for CASSLLERGPDTQYF. The chain joins TRBV5-1 to TRBJ2-3; 7 bases match TRBD2. Germline V CDR1 and CDR2: SGHRS, YFSETQ. This CDR3 has 15 residues. Trimming took 2 bases from V and 4 from J; bases not matched to a gene: 7.

The chain employs TRBV7-6 and TRBJ2-7; D is unresolved. The CDR3 runs to 14 residues. The V gene's germline CDR1 is SGHVS and CDR2 FNYEAQ. Trimming took 3 bases from V and 1 from J, leaving 10 bases between them. In nucleotides, the CDR3 is TGTGCCAGCAGCTTTAGGGTTCAGTCCTACGAGCAGTACTTC. Its protein product is CASSFRVQSYEQYF.

V gene TRBV4-1 combines with J gene TRBJ2-3; D perhaps matches TRBD2 (5 bases). The CDR3 has 16 residues. Trimming removed 4 bases at V and 4 bases at J, with 18 bases between. In germline, CDR1 is MGHRA, CDR2 YSYEKL. CDR3 in DNA: TGCGCCAGCAGCCTAGGCTTTACGGGGTTCGCAGATACGCAGTATTTT. This gives the protein CASSLGFTGFADTQYF.

The chain recombines TRBV5-6 with TRBJ1-1, with 7 bases identical to TRBD1. The germline V gene has CDR1 SGHDT and CDR2 YYEEEE. CDR3 length: 16 amino acids. V shed 4 bases and J 1 base; nucleotides not matched to a gene: 10. The CDR3 region has the DNA TGTGCCAGCAGCCTTCCAAACAGGGGAGGGAACACTGAAGCTTTCTTT. Amino acid sequence: CASSLPNRGGNTEAFF.